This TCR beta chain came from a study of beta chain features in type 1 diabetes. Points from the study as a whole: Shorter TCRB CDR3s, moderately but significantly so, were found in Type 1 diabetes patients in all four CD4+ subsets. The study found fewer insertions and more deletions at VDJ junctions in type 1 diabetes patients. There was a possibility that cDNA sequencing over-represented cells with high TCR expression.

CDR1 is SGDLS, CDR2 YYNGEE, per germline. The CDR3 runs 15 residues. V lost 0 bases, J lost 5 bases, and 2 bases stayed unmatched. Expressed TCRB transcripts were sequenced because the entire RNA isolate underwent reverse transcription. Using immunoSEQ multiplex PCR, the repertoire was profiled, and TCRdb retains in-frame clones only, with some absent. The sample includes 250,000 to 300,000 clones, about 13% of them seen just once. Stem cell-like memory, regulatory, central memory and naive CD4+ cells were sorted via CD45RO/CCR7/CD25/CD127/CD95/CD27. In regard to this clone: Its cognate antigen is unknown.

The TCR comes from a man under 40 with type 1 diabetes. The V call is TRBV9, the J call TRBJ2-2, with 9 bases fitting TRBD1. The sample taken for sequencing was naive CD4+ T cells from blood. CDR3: CASSVGQGVTGELFF. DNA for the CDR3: TGTGCCAGCAGCGTAGGACAGGGGGTTACCGGGGAGCTGTTTTTT.